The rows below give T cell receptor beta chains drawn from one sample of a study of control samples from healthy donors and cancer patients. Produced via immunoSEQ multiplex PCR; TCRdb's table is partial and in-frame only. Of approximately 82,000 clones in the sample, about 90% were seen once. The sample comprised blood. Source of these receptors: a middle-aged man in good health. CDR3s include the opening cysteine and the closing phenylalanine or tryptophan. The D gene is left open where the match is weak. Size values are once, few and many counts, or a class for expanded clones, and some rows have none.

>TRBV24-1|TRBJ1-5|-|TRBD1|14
TGTGCCACCAGTGACCCGAGGGGGCGTCAGCCCCAGCATTTT
CATSDPRGRQPQHF
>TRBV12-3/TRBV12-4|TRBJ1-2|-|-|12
TGTGCCAGCAGCGAGGAGAACTATGGCTACACCTTC
CASSEENYGYTF
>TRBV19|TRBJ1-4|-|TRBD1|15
TGTGCCAGTAGTTCCTACAGGGGTTCTAATGAAAAACTGTTTTTT
CASSSYRGSNEKLFF
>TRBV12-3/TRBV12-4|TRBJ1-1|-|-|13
TGTGCCAGCAGAAGCGGGGGGGGCACTGAAGCTTTCTTT
CASRSGGGTEAFF
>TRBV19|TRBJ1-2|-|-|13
TGTGCCAGTAGTGAGGTGGGAGGCTATGGCTACACCTTC
CASSEVGGYGYTF
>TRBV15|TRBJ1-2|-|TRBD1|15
TGTGCCACCAGCAGAGACCTCGGACAGGGGCGAGGCTACACCTTC
CATSRDLGQGRGYTF
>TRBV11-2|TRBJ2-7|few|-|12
TGTGCCAGCAGCTTGGCCAGATACGAGCAGTACTTC
CASSLARYEQYF
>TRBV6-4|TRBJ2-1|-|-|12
TGTGCCAGCAGTGACCATCGGGGGGAGCAGTTCTTC
CASSDHRGEQFF
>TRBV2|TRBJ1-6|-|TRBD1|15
TGTGCCAGCAGCACTCGGACAGGGCAAGATTCACCCCTCCACTTT
CASSTRTGQDSPLHF
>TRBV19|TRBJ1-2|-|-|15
TGTGCCAGTAGTATAGTCGGTGGAAGTAACTATGGCTACACCTTC
CASSIVGGSNYGYTF
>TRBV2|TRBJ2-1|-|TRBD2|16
TGTGCCAGCAGTTCCCCGCGGGGGGTGTCCTACAATGAGCAGTTCTTC
CASSSPRGVSYNEQFF
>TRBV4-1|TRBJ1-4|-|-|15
TGCGCCAGCAGCCAAGTTACGTGGGCTAATGAAAAACTGTTTTTT
CASSQVTWANEKLFF
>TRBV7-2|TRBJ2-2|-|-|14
TGTGCCAGCAGCTTAGACCCCAGTAGCGGGGAGCTGTTTTTT
CASSLDPSSGELFF
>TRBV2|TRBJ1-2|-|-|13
TGTGCCAGCAGTGATGAGGCTAACTATGGCTACACCTTC
CASSDEANYGYTF
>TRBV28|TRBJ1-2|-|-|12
TGTGCCAGCGGGGGGGCTCACTATGGCTACACCTTC
CASGGAHYGYTF
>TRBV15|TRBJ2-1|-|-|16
TGTGCCACCAGCAGAAGCGGTGGGGGAGTTAACAATGAGCAGTTCTTC
CATSRSGGGVNNEQFF
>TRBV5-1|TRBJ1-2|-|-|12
TGCGCCAGCAGCTTTTCAGGACAGGGCTACACCTTC
CASSFSGQGYTF
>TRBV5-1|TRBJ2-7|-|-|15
TGCGCCAGCAGCTTGGACTACCAGAGCTCCTACGAGCAGTACTTC
CASSLDYQSSYEQYF
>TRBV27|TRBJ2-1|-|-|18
TGTGCCAGCGGGAAACAGGGCATGCGGGTACCCTCCTACAATGAGCAGTTCTTC
CASGKQGMRVPSYNEQFF
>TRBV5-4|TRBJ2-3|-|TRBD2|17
TGTGCCAGCAGCTCTGGTAGCGGGGGCCTTAGCACAGATACGCAGTATTTT
CASSSGSGGLSTDTQYF
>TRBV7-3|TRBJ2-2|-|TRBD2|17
TGTGCCAGCAGCTCTCCCCTAGCGGGGGGCCGTATCGGGGAGCTGTTTTTT
CASSSPLAGGRIGELFF
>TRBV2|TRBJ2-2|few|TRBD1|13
TGTGCCAGCAGGGGACAGGGTGGCGGGGAGCTGTTTTTT
CASRGQGGGELFF
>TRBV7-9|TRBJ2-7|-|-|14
TGTGCCAGCACCTTGGTGGGGCGCCCCTACGAGCAGTACTTC
CASTLVGRPYEQYF
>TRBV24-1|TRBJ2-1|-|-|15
TGTGCCACCAGTGATTTCCTGGACGGGCACAATGAGCAGTTCTTC
CATSDFLDGHNEQFF
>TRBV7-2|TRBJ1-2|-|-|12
TGTGCCAGCAGCTATTCAAACTATGGCTACACCTTC
CASSYSNYGYTF
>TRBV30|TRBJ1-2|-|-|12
TGTGCCTGGAGAGTAGGGAGTTATGGCTACACCTTC
CAWRVGSYGYTF
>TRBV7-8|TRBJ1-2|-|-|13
TGTGCCAGCAGCTCGTATGGGACAAATGGCTACACCTTC
CASSSYGTNGYTF
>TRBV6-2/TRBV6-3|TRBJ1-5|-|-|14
TGTGCCAGCAGTCGATCGCACCCCAATCAGCCCCAGCATTTT
CASSRSHPNQPQHF
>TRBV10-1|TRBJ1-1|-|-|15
TGCGCCAGCAGTGTGGGAGTTGGAATGAACACTGAAGCTTTCTTT
CASSVGVGMNTEAFF
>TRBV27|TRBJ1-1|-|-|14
TGTGCCAGCAGTTTATCAGTCCTCCCGAGTGAAGCTTTCTTT
CASSLSVLPSEAFF
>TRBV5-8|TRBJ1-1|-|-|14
TGTGCCAGCAGCACCAGGGAGGGGAACACTGAAGCTTTCTTT
CASSTREGNTEAFF
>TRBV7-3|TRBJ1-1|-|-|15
TGTGCCAGCAGCTTAGGGTCCGGGATTGACACTGAAGCTTTCTTT
CASSLGSGIDTEAFF
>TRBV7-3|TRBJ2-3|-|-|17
TGTGCCAGCAGCTTAATTCCCGGGGACCCAAGCACAGATACGCAGTATTTT
CASSLIPGDPSTDTQYF
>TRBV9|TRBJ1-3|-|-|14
TGTGCCAGCAGTGAAACAATCTCTGGAAACACCATATATTTT
CASSETISGNTIYF
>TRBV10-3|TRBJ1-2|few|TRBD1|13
TGTGCCATCAAGCAGGGGGTAAACTATGGCTACACCTTC
CAIKQGVNYGYTF
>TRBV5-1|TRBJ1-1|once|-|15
TGCGCCAGCAGCTTGGATCCAGGGACCAACACTGAAGCTTTCTTT
CASSLDPGTNTEAFF
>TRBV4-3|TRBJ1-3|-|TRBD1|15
TGCGCCAGCAGCCAAAACAGGGGGCTCGGAAACACCATATATTTT
CASSQNRGLGNTIYF